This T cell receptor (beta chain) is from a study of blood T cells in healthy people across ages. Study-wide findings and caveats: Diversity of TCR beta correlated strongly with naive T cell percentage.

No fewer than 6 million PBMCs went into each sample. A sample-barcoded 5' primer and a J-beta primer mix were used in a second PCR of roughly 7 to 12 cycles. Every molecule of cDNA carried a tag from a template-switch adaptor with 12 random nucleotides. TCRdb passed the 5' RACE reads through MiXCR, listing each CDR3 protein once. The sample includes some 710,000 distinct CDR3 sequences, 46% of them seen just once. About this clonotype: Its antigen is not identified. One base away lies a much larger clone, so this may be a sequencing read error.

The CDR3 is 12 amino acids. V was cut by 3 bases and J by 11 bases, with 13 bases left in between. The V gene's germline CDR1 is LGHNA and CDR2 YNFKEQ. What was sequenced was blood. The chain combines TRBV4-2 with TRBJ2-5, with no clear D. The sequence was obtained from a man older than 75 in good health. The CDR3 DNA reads TGTGCCAGCAGCCACCTTGACAATGAGCAGTACTTC. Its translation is CASSHLDNEQYF.